A selection of T cell receptor beta chains follows, all from one sample in a study of T-cell reconstitution after alpha-beta-depleted transplantation in children. TCRdb independently ran MiXCR on the PCR reads; one entry per CDR3 protein. The sample yields about 370,000 distinct CDR3 sequences, 20% seen once. The input for sequencing was PBMCs from the stem cell graft donor, taken from the stem cell graft. Receptors were obtained from a human donor who donated a stem cell graft to a child with acute myeloid leukemia. CDR3s include the opening cysteine and the closing phenylalanine or tryptophan. D genes are given only for firm matches. Not every row has a clone size; where given, it reads once, few, many or a size class.

clone_size j_call d_call v_call cdr3_aa cdr3_nt
. TRBJ2-3 . TRBV20-1 CSANVGAGDTQYF TGCAGTGCTAACGTAGGGGCCGGGGATACGCAGTATTTT
few TRBJ2-1 . TRBV7-8 CASSTKGGGYNEQFF TGTGCCAGCAGCACGAAGGGGGGGGGCTACAATGAGCAGTTCTTC
once TRBJ2-3 TRBD2 TRBV5-1 CASSLGGSPKDTQYF TGCGCCAGCAGCTTGGGCGGGAGTCCAAAAGATACGCAGTATTTT
. TRBJ1-4 . TRBV5-6 CASSGGTPNEKLFF TGTGCCAGCAGCGGGGGGACCCCTAATGAAAAACTGTTTTTT
few TRBJ2-1 TRBD2 TRBV2 CASSVTSGRDVTQFF TGTGCCAGCAGCGTTACTAGCGGGAGGGACGTAACGCAGTTCTTC
. TRBJ2-2 . TRBV12-3/TRBV12-4 CASSLDVDGELFF TGTGCCAGCAGTTTAGACGTGGACGGGGAGCTGTTTTTT
. TRBJ2-5 TRBD2 TRBV28 CASSPQLARETQYF TGTGCCAGCAGTCCCCAACTAGCGAGGGAGACCCAGTACTTC
. TRBJ2-7 . TRBV12-3/TRBV12-4 CASSPNVEQYF TGTGCCAGCAGTCCAAACGTCGAGCAGTACTTC
. TRBJ1-4 . TRBV28 CASSSWANEKLFF TGTGCCAGCAGTTCGTGGGCTAATGAAAAACTGTTTTTT
few TRBJ2-4 TRBD2 TRBV12-3/TRBV12-4 CASSLAGTGGNIQYF TGTGCCAGCAGTTTAGCGGGGACGGGGGGAAACATTCAGTACTTC
. TRBJ1-3 . TRBV29-1 CSVSIGTGSGNTIYF TGCAGCGTTTCGATCGGAACGGGGTCTGGAAACACCATATATTTT
. TRBJ1-1 . TRBV4-3 CASSQDRSGNTEAFF TGCGCCAGCAGCCAAGACAGGTCGGGGAACACTGAAGCTTTCTTT